This T cell receptor beta chain emerged from a study of shared clonotypes between healthy human individuals. Study-level findings and limits: Non-shared clonotypes showed lower generation probabilities than clonotypes common to all four donors. Estimated clonotype richness was generally higher in naive than memory subsets.

V lost 5 bases and J lost 4; bases outside the gene matches: 3. CDR1 is SEHNR and CDR2 is FQNEAQ in the germline V gene (reference sequence). The CDR3 consists of 14 residues. This clone has a handful of counts. What it binds is not known. The same CDR3 arises from other DNA sequences in this sample as well. Method: immunoSEQ multiplex PCR; TCRdb's copy keeps in-frame clones and lacks some. The table records approximately 2.5 million clones, roughly nine tenths of them present only once. The chain uses TRBV7-9 and TRBJ1-5, with 9 bases lining up with TRBD1. The sample comprised naive CD4+ T cells sorted from blood. As for subset: CD45RA+ positively selected. The sequence came from a man aged 18 to 35 in good health. CDR3 in DNA: TGTGCCAGCAGCCTTGGGACAGGGAATCAGCCCCAGCATTTT. Protein product: CASSLGTGNQPQHF.